The 21 T cell receptor beta chains presented below share a single source sample, sequenced in a study of cytomegalovirus exposure and HLA in healthy donors. 60 Vbeta and 13 Jbeta primers were used in PCR. Profiled with immunoSEQ multiplex PCR; TCRdb holds only in-frame clones, not every one. The sample's table shows 60,000 or so clones. Sequencing was carried out using PBMCs. The receptors were sampled from a man aged 45-65 years in good health and CMV-seropositive.

The chain joins TRBV30 to TRBJ1-6; 10 bases match TRBD1. The ends lost 8 bases at V and 4 bases at J; junction bases unmatched: 8. The germline V gene encodes CDR1 GTSNPN and CDR2 SVGIG (reference sequence). The CDR3 loop spans 15 amino acids. DNA of the CDR3: TGTGCCAGAAAGACAGGGGGCGCATATAATTCACCCCTCCACTTT. Its translation is CARKTGGAYNSPLHF.

The rearrangement uses TRBV4-1 and TRBJ2-7, with D perhaps matching TRBD1 (7 bases). The CDR3 consists of 13 residues. The germline V gene encodes CDR1 MGHRA and CDR2 YSYEKL. V lost 3 bases to trimming and J lost 4 bases, with 10 bases between them. CDR3 residues: CASSHQGGYEQYF. The CDR3 bases are TGCGCCAGCAGCCACCAGGGGGGATACGAGCAGTACTTC.

V is TRBV14 and J is TRBJ2-5, with D perhaps matching TRBD1 (7 bases). This CDR3 has 14 amino acids. V lost 3 bases to trimming and J lost 4 bases, with 12 bases between them. Germline lookup yields CDR1 SGHDN and CDR2 FVKESK. The CDR3, as DNA: TGTGCCAGCAGCCAGCGGCAGGGGGGAGAGACCCAGTACTTC. It translates to CASSQRQGGETQYF.

V gene TRBV7-6 combines with J gene TRBJ2-2, with 7 bases lining up with TRBD2. The CDR3 is made up of 16 amino acids. Trimming cost V 3 bases and J 7 bases; bases outside gene matches: 11. Germline V gives CDR1 SGHVS, CDR2 FNYEAQ. CDR3 in DNA: TGTGCCAGCAGCTTGGGGCGTGGCGGGAGAGTCGGGGAGCTGTTTTTT. It translates to CASSLGRGGRVGELFF.

The chain couples TRBV19 to TRBJ1-6, with TRBD1 as a possible D gene (6 bases). CDR1 and CDR2 (germline): LNHDA, SQIVND (reference sequence). Between the trimmed V and J ends, which lost 9 bases and 8 bases, there was a span of 17 bases. There are 14 residues in the CDR3. The CDR3 is CASAKGRGHSPLHF. The CDR3 DNA sequence: TGTGCCAGCGCTAAGGGCAGGGGCCATTCACCCCTCCACTTT.

This rearrangement joins TRBV4-3 to TRBJ2-1, with TRBD1 identical over 8 bases. Trimming removed 0 bases from V and 7 bases from J; junction bases left unmatched: 8. Per germline, CDR1 LGHNA and CDR2 YSLEER. The CDR3 sequence is 16 residues long. The CDR3 DNA reads TGCGCCAGCAGCCAAGATTACAGGGGGGATGAGAATGAGCAGTTCTTC. It yields the protein CASSQDYRGDENEQFF.

The rearrangement joins TRBV10-3 to TRBJ1-2, with D unclear. There are 13 residues in the CDR3. V gave up 10 bases and J gave up 7 bases, with 19 bases separating them. The germline V gene has CDR1 ENHRY and CDR2 SYGVKD. The CDR3 is CATAGVEEGGYTF. The CDR3 bases are TGTGCCACTGCTGGCGTCGAGGAGGGTGGCTACACCTTC.

This chain joins TRBV27 and TRBJ2-5, with TRBD1 matching 11 bases. The assigned J gene may be wrong: the sequence end matches TRBJ2-7 better. Per the germline V gene, CDR1 is MNHEY and CDR2 is SMNVEV (reference sequence). The CDR3 runs to 15 residues. The CDR3 DNA reads TGTGCCAGCAGTCTTGGGACAGGGGGAGCCTACGAGCAGTACTTC. This codes for CASSLGTGGAYEQYF.

The V call is TRBV18, the J call TRBJ1-3; 7 nucleotides agree with TRBD1. The CDR3 consists of 13 residues. Germline assignment: CDR1 KGHSH and CDR2 LQKENI. V gave up 0 bases and J gave up 9 bases; unmatched junction bases: 2. This CDR3 reads CASSPPEGATIYF. In nucleotides, the CDR3 is TGTGCCAGCTCACCACCGGAGGGGGCCACCATATATTTT.

The rearrangement links TRBV4-1 to TRBJ1-4; tentatively, D is TRBD1 (6 bases). The CDR3 has 14 residues. Trimming took 4 bases from V and 8 from J, leaving 14 bases between them. Per germline, CDR1 MGHRA and CDR2 YSYEKL. The CDR3 loop is CASSRGGLEEKLFF. The CDR3 DNA sequence: TGCGCCAGCAGCCGAGGGGGATTGGAGGAAAAACTGTTTTTT.

As regards this clone: Relative to the germline gene, one junction end is altered; a read error may explain this. The rearrangement uses TRBV5-1 and TRBJ1-1; D is perhaps TRBD1 (5 bases). Germline-derived CDR1 and CDR2 are SGHRS and YFSETQ. This CDR3 region has 14 residues. Here the CDR3 DNA reads TGCGCCAGCAGCTTGGGTGCAGGGAACACTGAAGATTTCTTT. This encodes CASSLGAGNTEDFF.

The chain combines TRBV27 with TRBJ1-5; D gene ambiguous. The ends were cut back, 5 bases at V and 2 bases at J, with 7 bases in the middle. The germline gives CDR1 MNHEY, CDR2 SMNVEV (reference sequence). CDR3 length: 13 amino acids. The CDR3 protein is CASSIRGNQPQHF. CDR3 in DNA: TGTGCCAGCAGTATCCGGGGCAATCAGCCCCAGCATTTT.

The J gene is TRBJ2-7, the V gene TRBV5-1, with no clear D. V gave up 0 bases and J gave up 6 bases, with 13 bases separating them. This CDR3 has 14 amino acids. Germline V gene sequence: CDR1 SGHRS, CDR2 YFSETQ. The CDR3: CASSLEISGAEQYF. In DNA, the CDR3 is TGCGCCAGCAGCTTGGAAATATCAGGTGCCGAGCAGTACTTC.

The chain joins TRBV2 to TRBJ2-7; a weak D match, TRBD1 (6 bases). The germline V gene has CDR1 SNHLY and CDR2 FYNNEI. The CDR3 is 14 amino acids. Between the trimmed V and J ends, which lost 7 bases and 2 bases, there was a span of 15 bases. The CDR3 is CASKDPGQTYEQYF. The CDR3 DNA reads as TGTGCCAGCAAAGACCCGGGACAAACCTACGAGCAGTACTTC.

This chain links TRBV4-3 with TRBJ2-7, with a tentative D call TRBD2 (7 bases). Germline CDR1 reads LGHNA; CDR2 reads YSLEER. The V and J ends lost 1 base and 4 bases respectively, with 14 bases between them. This CDR3 has 15 residues. The CDR3 loop is CASSQGEGGTYEQYF. The DNA for the CDR3 is TGCGCCAGCAGCCAAGGGGAGGGGGGGACATACGAGCAGTACTTC.

V usage is TRBV5-6 and J usage is TRBJ1-3; 11 bases are shared with TRBD1. J gave up 4 bases and V 1 base, and 7 bases lay outside the gene matches. CDR3 length equals 17 residues. The germline V gene has CDR1 SGHDT and CDR2 YYEEEE. This chain's CDR3 is CASSLNGQGALGNTIYF. CDR3 DNA sequence: TGTGCCAGCAGCTTGAACGGACAGGGGGCGTTGGGAAACACCATATATTTT. The full variable domain, its missing parts supplied by reference TRBV5-6 and TRBJ1-3, is DAGVTQSPTHLIKTRGQQVTLRCSPKSGHDTVSWYQQALGQGPQFIFQYYEEEERQRGNFPDRFSGHQFPNYSSELNVNALLLGDSALYLCASSLNGQGALGNTIYFGEGSWLTVV.

V usage is TRBV5-1 and J usage is TRBJ1-6, with 7 bases matching TRBD1. The CDR3 runs to 16 residues. V trimming: 0 bases; J trimming: 7 bases; junction bases outside the gene matches: 7. Germline loops: CDR1 SGHRS, CDR2 YFSETQ. CDR3 nucleotide sequence: TGCGCCAGCAGCTTGGAGACAGGGCAAACAAATTCACCCCTCCACTTT. Translation: CASSLETGQTNSPLHF. The variable domain in full, completed from reference TRBV5-1 and TRBJ1-6, reads KAGVTQTPRYLIKTRGQQVTLSCSPISGHRSVSWYQQTPGQGLQFLFEYFSETQRNKGNFPGRFSGRQFSNSRSEMNVSTLELGDSALYLCASSLETGQTNSPLHFGNGTRLTVT.

V and J are TRBV5-1 and TRBJ2-7; 7 bases are a match to TRBD1. The CDR3 is 13 amino acids. Germline trimming cut 6 bases from V and 5 bases from J; bases unmatched to any gene: 8. From germline, CDR1 is SGHRS and CDR2 YFSETQ. The CDR3 DNA sequence: TGCGCCAGCAAGGGGGCAGGGGGACACGAGCAGTACTTC. Encoded protein: CASKGAGGHEQYF.

This chain links TRBV29-1 with TRBJ2-7, with D possibly TRBD1 on 5 matching bases. Germline V gene lookup returns CDR1 SQVTM and CDR2 ANQGSEA. This CDR3 spans 12 amino acids. Trimming stripped 3 bases from V and 7 bases from J, with 13 bases between. For the CDR3, the DNA is TGCAGCGTTGAGGGGCAAGCCCGGGAGCAGTACTTC. Protein: CSVEGQAREQYF.

The chain has TRBV5-5 and TRBJ2-1; 12 bases align to TRBD2. This CDR3 is 14 amino acids long. CDR1 is SGHKS, CDR2 YYEKEE, per germline (reference sequence). Trimming took 3 bases from V and 8 from J; bases not matched to a gene: 3. The chain's CDR3 is CASSWASGRDEQFF. The CDR3, as DNA: TGTGCCAGCAGCTGGGCTAGCGGGAGGGATGAGCAGTTCTTC. The variable domain in full, completed from reference TRBV5-5 and TRBJ2-1, reads DAGVTQSPTHLIKTRGQQVTLRCSPISGHKSVSWYQQVLGQGPQFIFQYYEKEERGRGNFPDRFSARQFPNYSSELNVNALLLGDSALYLCASSWASGRDEQFFGPGTRLTVL.

The chain combines TRBV18 with TRBJ2-7; 10 bases fit TRBD1. The CDR3 covers 14 residues. CDR1 KGHSH and CDR2 LQKENI come from the germline V gene. Unmatched junction bases numbered 4, after V lost 6 bases and J lost 2 bases. The CDR3, as DNA: TGTGCCAGCTCTCCGGGACAGGGGCCCTACGAGCAGTACTTC. Its translation: CASSPGQGPYEQYF.